Given below is one T cell receptor beta chain in context. These data are taken from a study of blood T cell repertoires in COVID-19. Study overall: PBMCs, B-cell-depleted T cells, or T cells provided the cDNA or gDNA that made up the material.

Cohort 3 recovery required two negative PCRs, clearance, or symptom resolution. As originally analysed: Amplification with reference gene primers provided the estimates of nucleated cell counts. Sequencing was performed with immunoSEQ multiplex PCR; in TCRdb, only in-frame clones are kept and a portion is missing. V and J calls and clone size are as listed in that table; D and trimming were resolved from the DNA. The table lists approximately 170,000 clones, about four fifths of them singletons. Sequenced material: PBMCs or T cells enriched from blood (not recorded which). The clonotype was recovered from a woman in her twenties or thirties who had recovered from COVID-19.

This chain's CDR3 is CAISTGGPTDTQYF. In DNA form, the CDR3 reads TGTGCCATCTCAACGGGGGGCCCCACAGATACGCAGTATTTT. The chain combines TRBV10-3 with TRBJ2-3, with D perhaps matching TRBD2 (7 bases). The V gene's germline CDR1 is ENHRY and CDR2 SYGVKD. CDR3 length equals 14 residues. V lost 8 bases to trimming and J lost 2 bases, with 14 bases between them.